One sample yielded the 27 T cell receptor beta chains listed below, sequenced in a study of cytomegalovirus exposure and HLA in healthy donors. PCR was performed using 60 Vbeta and 13 Jbeta primers. The repertoire was sequenced with immunoSEQ multiplex PCR; TCRdb's copy has only in-frame clones and lacks some. The sample has some 110,000 clones; about 80% are singletons. Source material: PBMCs. These receptors all stem from a man aged 60-69 years in good health and CMV-seropositive.

The chain has TRBV11-1 and TRBJ2-5; 13 bases are shared with TRBD2. CDR3 length equals 16 residues. Trimming removed 5 bases from V and 2 bases from J; junction bases left unmatched: 5. From germline, CDR1 is SGHAT and CDR2 FQDESV (reference sequence). CDR3 nucleotide sequence: TGTGCCAGCAGCCATTGGACTAGCGGGAGTCAAGAGACCCAGTACTTC. It yields the protein CASSHWTSGSQETQYF.

The rearrangement links TRBV6-1 to TRBJ1-1; TRBD1 aligns across 7 bases. This CDR3 is 15 amino acids long. With 4 bases clipped from V and 2 bases from J, the junction kept 7 bases outside the gene matches. Germline loops: CDR1 MNHNS, CDR2 SASEGT. As DNA, the CDR3 is TGTGCCAGCAGTGCCATACGACAGGGCAACACTGAAGCTTTCTTT. It is translated as CASSAIRQGNTEAFF.

This clone showed up just a few times. The J gene is TRBJ1-5, the V gene TRBV30; D is perhaps TRBD1 (6 bases). The germline CDR1 and CDR2 sequences are GTSNPN and SVGIG (reference sequence). The CDR3 contains 12 residues. Between the trimmed V and J ends, which lost 0 bases and 6 bases, there was a span of 6 bases. CDR3: CAWSVQGQPQHF. The CDR3 coding sequence is TGTGCCTGGAGTGTACAGGGTCAGCCCCAGCATTTT.

The chain links TRBV6-1 to TRBJ1-6; TRBD1 might be the D (5 bases). CDR1 is MNHNS, CDR2 SASEGT, per germline. Trimming took 1 base from V and 7 from J, leaving 11 bases between them. This CDR3 region has 15 residues. In DNA, the CDR3 is TGTGCCAGCAGTGAAGGGGGCTTCGGCAATTCACCCCTCCACTTT. Its translation: CASSEGGFGNSPLHF.

The chain links TRBV18 to TRBJ1-5; 8 positions agree with TRBD1. After removal of 3 bases from V and 5 bases from J, the junction contained 9 bases not matched to a gene. This CDR3 contains 16 residues. The germline CDR1 and CDR2 sequences are KGHSH and LQKENI. The CDR3 DNA is TGTGCCAGCTCACCGTTGGGACAGGAAACTTATCAGCCCCAGCATTTT. Amino acid sequence: CASSPLGQETYQPQHF.

The gene calls are TRBV2 and TRBJ1-4, with a tentative D call TRBD1 (5 bases). Trimming removed 11 bases at V and 4 bases at J, with 11 bases between. The CDR3 contains 12 residues. In germline, CDR1 is SNHLY, CDR2 FYNNEI. CDR3 sequence (DNA): TGTGCCGGACGACAGTTTAATGAAAAACTGTTTTTT. The encoded protein is CAGRQFNEKLFF. Variable domain in full (rest from reference TRBV2 and TRBJ1-4): EPEVTQTPSHQVTQMGQEVILRCVPISNHLYFYWYRQILGQKVEFLVSFYNNEISEKSEIFDDQFSVERPDGSNFTLKIRSTKLEDSAMYFCAGRQFNEKLFFGSGTQLSVL.

The chain uses TRBV12-5 and TRBJ2-7, with TRBD2 matching 12 bases. The CDR3 is 13 residues long. Germline CDR1 and CDR2: LGHNT and FRNRAP. The V segment lost 6 bases and the J segment 3 bases; nucleotides outside the gene matches: 0. The CDR3 sequence: CASGLAGGYEQYF. CDR3 nucleotide sequence: TGTGCTAGTGGACTAGCGGGGGGCTACGAGCAGTACTTC.

The chain links TRBV5-1 to TRBJ2-7; TRBD2 is a possible D gene (7 bases). This CDR3 comprises 15 residues. Trimming took off 1 base at V and 1 base at J, with 12 bases between the two ends. CDR1 SGHRS and CDR2 YFSETQ come from the germline V gene. Here the CDR3 reads CASSLLGGDSYEQYF. CDR3 nucleotides: TGCGCCAGCAGCTTGTTAGGGGGGGATTCCTACGAGCAGTACTTC.

The count of this clone is one. The chain employs TRBV5-6 and TRBJ1-6; possible D gene TRBD1, 6 bases. This CDR3 spans 15 amino acids. Trimming cost V 1 base and J 10 bases, with 15 bases left between them. Germline loops: CDR1 SGHDT, CDR2 YYEEEE. CDR3: CASSLIRGRSSPLHF. The CDR3 nucleotides read TGTGCCAGCAGCTTGATCAGGGGTCGGTCCTCACCCCTCCACTTT.

This clone was observed once. This chain uses TRBV5-1 with TRBJ2-4, with TRBD2 matching over 10 bases. V lost 0 bases to trimming and J lost 6 bases; unmatched junction nucleotides: 3. This CDR3 contains 15 residues. In germline, CDR1 is SGHRS, CDR2 YFSETQ. In DNA form, the CDR3 reads TGCGCCAGCAGCTTGGAGCGGGGGGGCCTAAACATTCAGTACTTC. Its translation is CASSLERGGLNIQYF.

The table lists this clone with a count of one. V is TRBV5-4 and J is TRBJ2-2; 11 bases line up with TRBD2. The V gene's germline CDR1 is SGHNT and CDR2 YYREEE (reference sequence). There are 15 residues in the CDR3. Losses at the gene ends were 0 bases for V and 12 bases for J; bases not matched to a gene: 7. CDR3: CASSLDSGGANQLFF. The CDR3 region has the DNA TGTGCCAGCAGCTTGGATAGCGGGGGGGCCAACCAGCTGTTTTTT.

The chain couples TRBV5-1 to TRBJ1-4; tentative D call: TRBD1 (5 bases). The CDR3 covers 13 residues. V lost 5 bases and J lost 8, with 13 bases in between. Germline-derived CDR1 and CDR2 are SGHRS and YFSETQ. CDR3: CASRGVLGEKLFF. As DNA, the CDR3 is TGCGCCAGCAGAGGGGTCTTAGGGGAAAAACTGTTTTTT.

This chain joins TRBV7-8 and TRBJ1-5; weak D call: TRBD1 (6 bases). V lost 5 bases and J lost 2, with 13 bases in between. Germline values: CDR1 SGHVS, CDR2 FQNEAQ. The CDR3 runs 15 residues. CDR3 DNA: TGTGCCAGCAGCACAGGGTTCTTGGGCAATCAGCCCCAGCATTTT. Its protein is CASSTGFLGNQPQHF. The whole variable domain, filled in from reference TRBV7-8 and TRBJ1-5, reads GAGVSQSPRYKVAKRGQDVALRCDPISGHVSLFWYQQALGQGPEFLTYFQNEAQLDKSGLPSDRFFAERPEGSVSTLKIQRTQQEDSAVYLCASSTGFLGNQPQHFGDGTRLSIL.

CDR3 DNA sequence: TGTGCCAGCAGTGATAACGTCCGTGGGGCCAATCAGCCCCAGCATTTT. It translates to CASSDNVRGANQPQHF. V gene TRBV6-1 combines with J gene TRBJ1-5; a possible D gene is TRBD1 (5 bases). Germline CDR1 reads MNHNS; CDR2 reads SASEGT. V gave up 3 bases and J gave up 3 bases, with 15 bases separating them. This CDR3 is built from 16 residues.

The J gene is TRBJ2-5, the V gene TRBV19, with D possibly TRBD1 on 5 matching bases. The CDR3 totals 13 residues. V lost 4 bases to trimming and J lost 6 bases, with 12 bases between them. The germline gives CDR1 LNHDA, CDR2 SQIVND (reference sequence). The CDR3 here is CASSRGGEQTQYF. CDR3 nucleotide sequence: TGTGCCAGTAGTAGGGGCGGAGAACAGACCCAGTACTTC.

V usage is TRBV5-8 and J usage is TRBJ1-1; 9 bases are shared with TRBD1. The CDR3 is made up of 15 amino acids. V lost 4 bases to trimming and J lost 4 bases; unmatched junction nucleotides: 8. The germline CDR1 and CDR2 sequences are SGHTS and YDEGEE. CDR3: CASSPRQGGITEAFF. DNA for the CDR3: TGTGCCAGCAGCCCAAGACAGGGGGGAATCACTGAAGCTTTCTTT. Based on the CDR3 plus reference TRBV5-8 and TRBJ1-1, the full variable domain is EAGVTQSPTHLIKTRGQQATLRCSPISGHTSVYWYQQALGLGLQFLLWYDEGEERNRGNFPPRFSGRQFPNYSSELNVNALELEDSALYLCASSPRQGGITEAFFGQGTRLTVV.

V and J are TRBV21-1 and TRBJ2-1; the D call TRBD2 from the table was never checked on the DNA. TRBV21-1 is a pseudogene locus. CDR3 length equals 16 residues. The CDR3: CASSKGVAGGYNEQFF. For the CDR3, the DNA is TGTGCCAGCAGCAAGGGGGTAGCGGGGGGTTACAATGAGCAGTTCTTC.

In this sample, this clone turned up once. The gene calls are TRBV19 and TRBJ1-5; tentative D call: TRBD1 (6 bases). The CDR3 loop spans 16 amino acids. Looked up from germline, CDR1 is LNHDA and CDR2 is SQIVND (reference sequence). V lost 4 bases and J 6 bases, leaving 19 bases between the germline ends. CDR3 sequence (DNA): TGTGCCAGTAGTACCCCTCAGGGGATGCGGGTTCAGCCCCAGCATTTT. Protein product: CASSTPQGMRVQPQHF.

The rearrangement links TRBV2 to TRBJ2-7; TRBD1 is a possible D gene (6 bases). Germline V gene sequence: CDR1 SNHLY, CDR2 FYNNEI. Trimming stripped 5 bases from V and 6 bases from J, with 11 bases between. This CDR3 comprises 12 residues. CDR3: CASSTTGTEQYF. As DNA, the CDR3 is TGTGCCAGCAGTACTACAGGGACCGAGCAGTACTTC.

This chain connects TRBV4-1 to TRBJ1-1; TRBD1 agrees at 7 bases. CDR1 MGHRA and CDR2 YSYEKL come from the germline V gene. J lost 10 bases, V lost 1 base, and 6 bases had no gene match. The CDR3 sequence is 13 residues long. The CDR3 bases are TGCGCCAGCAGCCAAGGCCTACAGGGGTTAGCTTTCTTT. It codes for CASSQGLQGLAFF.

The chain links TRBV28 to TRBJ2-5; possible D gene TRBD2, 5 bases. The J call may be in error: the DNA end matches TRBJ2-7 better. This CDR3 contains 14 residues. Germline CDR1 reads MDHEN; CDR2 reads SYDVKM. The CDR3 DNA is TGTGCCAGCAGTTTCCGGAGGCAAACCTACGAGCAGTACTTC. Its protein product is CASSFRRQTYEQYF.

This rearrangement joins TRBV29-1 to TRBJ1-2; tentative D call: TRBD1 (5 bases). The germline V and J ends were trimmed by 4 bases and 6 bases, with 21 bases remaining between them. The CDR3 runs 15 residues. Germline-derived CDR1 and CDR2 are SQVTM and ANQGSEA. CDR3 DNA sequence: TGCAGCGTTGGGTCCAGGGTGGACCTAGGGGATGGCTACACCTTC. Protein sequence: CSVGSRVDLGDGYTF.

This chain links TRBV12-5 with TRBJ1-4; D ambiguous. With 0 bases removed from V and 5 bases from J, the gap between germline ends came to 10 bases. CDR3 length equals 15 residues. Germline loops: CDR1 LGHNT, CDR2 FRNRAP. The CDR3 loop reads CASGLVTPANEKLFF. The CDR3 DNA follows: TGTGCTAGTGGTTTGGTGACACCGGCGAATGAAAAACTGTTTTTT.

This clone was picked up a small number of times. This chain uses TRBV11-2 with TRBJ2-7; 14 bases are shared with TRBD2. V trimming: 6 bases; J trimming: 3 bases; junction bases outside the gene matches: 10. The CDR3 runs to 17 residues. Germline loops: CDR1 SGHAT, CDR2 FQNNGV. The CDR3 region has the DNA TGTGCCAGCAGACGACCGGGACTAGCGGGAGCTAGCTACGAGCAGTACTTC. It yields the protein CASRRPGLAGASYEQYF.

This clone was seen just once. The V and J genes are TRBV14 and TRBJ2-7, with 8 bases that match TRBD1. The junction had 5 bases not matched to a gene; V was cut back by 0 bases and J by 7 bases. This CDR3 is 14 amino acids long. The germline V gene has CDR1 SGHDN and CDR2 FVKESK. In DNA form, the CDR3 reads TGTGCCAGCAGCCAAGATTTCAGGGGGCGAGAGCAGTACTTC. It is translated as CASSQDFRGREQYF.

This clone was seen a single time. The V and J genes are TRBV5-4 and TRBJ1-1; 8 bases map to TRBD1. Germline V CDR1 and CDR2: SGHNT, YYREEE (reference sequence). The CDR3 runs to 13 residues. V lost 3 bases and J lost 7; bases outside the gene matches: 5. Here the CDR3 reads CASSSGGGLEAFF. CDR3 bases: TGTGCCAGCAGCTCAGGGGGCGGCCTTGAAGCTTTCTTT.

V usage is TRBV10-1 and J usage is TRBJ2-1; TRBD2 aligns across 9 bases. From germline, CDR1 is WNHNN and CDR2 SYGVQD (reference sequence). The trim removed 6 bases at V and 8 bases at J, leaving 5 bases unmatched. CDR3 length: 13 amino acids. The CDR3 loop reads CASRRGGADEQFF. The CDR3 DNA is TGCGCCAGCAGGCGCGGGGGGGCGGATGAGCAGTTCTTC.